This passage covers 12 T cell receptor beta chains from one sample sequenced in a study of radiation and T cells in renal cell carcinoma. Profiling relied on immunoSEQ multiplex PCR, and the TCRdb table lists in-frame clones only, not all of them. Found here are about 150,000 clones, 88% of them singletons; the top ten hold 3.5% to 5%. Specified time point: baseline pretreatment blood. The treatment: 15 Gy SBRT to primary tumor, nephrectomy 4 weeks later. Sequencing used blood, obtained from a patient whose treatment included radiotherapy and nephrectomy. The receptors originated from a woman aged 70 to 79 with renal cell carcinoma.

This chain links TRBV12-5 with TRBJ1-1; D is unresolved. Germline values: CDR1 LGHNT, CDR2 FRNRAP. The CDR3 contains 16 residues. The germline V and J ends were trimmed by 0 bases and 3 bases, with 14 bases remaining between them. CDR3 nucleotide sequence: TGTGCTAGTGGTTTGGTTCGGTCCCACATACACACTGAAGCTTTCTTT. Encoded protein: CASGLVRSHIHTEAFF.

The genes are TRBV5-1 and TRBJ1-2; D is unclear. CDR1 and CDR2 from the germline V gene are SGHRS and YFSETQ. V shed 4 bases and J shed 4 bases, with 14 bases lying between them. The CDR3 extends over 14 amino acids. The CDR3 here is CASSNPDTTYGYTF. CDR3 DNA sequence: TGCGCCAGCAGCAACCCCGACACAACCTATGGCTACACCTTC.

In this sample, this clone turned up once. The rearrangement joins TRBV6-1 to TRBJ2-7, with TRBD1 matching over 11 bases. The J segment lost 2 bases and the V segment lost 4 bases, leaving 4 bases of the junction unmatched. The CDR3 consists of 15 residues. Germline-derived CDR1 and CDR2 are MNHNS and SASEGT. CDR3 residues: CASSAGTGGPYEQYF. CDR3 nucleotide sequence: TGTGCCAGCAGTGCCGGGACAGGGGGTCCCTACGAGCAGTACTTC.

The CDR3 here is CASSLGGKLSNQPQHF. The DNA for the CDR3 is TGTGCCAGCAGCTTAGGAGGGAAGCTTAGCAATCAGCCCCAGCATTTT. The chain uses TRBV7-2 and TRBJ1-5, with unresolved D. In germline, CDR1 is SGHTA, CDR2 FQGNSA. Trimming stripped 1 base from V and 0 bases from J, with 10 bases between. CDR3 length equals 16 residues.

J is TRBJ1-1 and V is TRBV7-2; D remains unclear. The CDR3 consists of 16 residues. The ends were cut back, 1 base at V and 2 bases at J, with 14 bases in the middle. Per the germline V gene, CDR1 is SGHTA and CDR2 is FQGNSA. The CDR3 is CASSLGLWGGNTEAFF. CDR3 bases: TGTGCCAGCAGCTTAGGGCTCTGGGGAGGTAACACTGAAGCTTTCTTT.

The CDR3 sequence is CASSETMTANYGYTF. The CDR3 DNA follows: TGTGCCAGCAGTGAAACGATGACTGCTAACTATGGCTACACCTTC. The chain couples TRBV6-1 to TRBJ1-2; the D is unclear. This CDR3 is built from 15 residues. V was cut by 2 bases and J by 0 bases, with 10 bases left in between. Germline loops: CDR1 MNHNS, CDR2 SASEGT.

The chain joins TRBV28 to TRBJ2-1; TRBD1 matches at 7 bases. Germline-derived CDR1 and CDR2 are MDHEN and SYDVKM. The CDR3 contains 15 residues. The ends lost 6 bases at V and 4 bases at J; junction bases unmatched: 9. CDR3 DNA sequence: TGTGCCAGCAGCCAAGGGGGCCTGGGGTACAATGAGCAGTTCTTC. Its translation: CASSQGGLGYNEQFF.

This chain joins TRBV21-1 and TRBJ2-5. TRBV21-1 is termed a pseudogene. The CDR3 runs 12 residues. The CDR3 DNA is TGTGCCAGCAGCAGGACCCAAGAGACCCAGTACTTC. It codes for CASSRTQETQYF.

The J gene is TRBJ2-5, the V gene TRBV6-6; tentative D call: TRBD1 (5 bases). CDR3 length: 14 amino acids. V dropped 2 bases and J dropped 2 bases, with 9 bases sitting between them. Germline CDR1 MNHNY, CDR2 SVGAGI (reference sequence). DNA of the CDR3: TGTGCCAGCAGTTACGGGGCGGTACAAGAGACCCAGTACTTC. This translates into CASSYGAVQETQYF.

As concerns this clone: One junction end does not reproduce the germline sequence, and a read error may be involved. The chain recombines TRBV7-2 with TRBJ2-1, with D perhaps TRBD1 (6 bases). The CDR3 totals 14 residues. CDR1 and CDR2 (germline): SGHTA, FQGNSA. CDR3 amino acids: CASTLTGFDNEQFF. The CDR3 nucleotides are TGTGCCAGCACCTTAACAGGGTTTGACAATGAGCAGTTCTTC.

The chain employs TRBV7-2 and TRBJ1-2; D not resolved. The CDR3 covers 11 residues. Germline CDR1 and CDR2: SGHTA and FQGNSA. Deletions cut 5 bases from V and 7 bases from J, with 8 bases between. The chain's CDR3 is CASSAKVGYTF. CDR3 DNA: TGTGCCAGCAGCGCCAAGGTTGGCTACACCTTC.

The chain carries TRBV13 and TRBJ2-5; D unresolved. In germline, CDR1 is PRHDT, CDR2 FYEKMQ (reference sequence). V lost 2 bases and J 1 base, leaving 11 bases between the germline ends. The CDR3 extends over 15 amino acids. CDR3 residues: CASSLRWALQETQYF. CDR3 nucleotide sequence: TGTGCCAGCAGCTTACGTTGGGCCCTCCAAGAGACCCAGTACTTC.